The rows below give T cell receptor beta chains drawn from one sample of a study of blood T cell repertoires in COVID-19. The method was immunoSEQ multiplex PCR; TCRdb's version includes in-frame clones alone and lacks a portion of them. Found here are tens of thousands of clones, 75% to 90% of them singletons; the top ten hold around 3%. Specimen: peripheral blood. Source of these receptors: a woman between 45 and 60 years old with active or convalescent COVID-19. CDR3s include the opening cysteine and the closing phenylalanine or tryptophan. A D gene is named only where the DNA matches it firmly. The listing skips clone size in some rows; elsewhere it reads once, few, many or a size class.

TRBJ2-7 | TRBV29-1 | TRBD1 | NA | CSVGTGIYEQYF | TGCAGCGTCGGGACAGGGATCTACGAGCAGTACTTC
TRBJ2-1 | TRBV5-5 | TRBD1 | NA | CASSPGLTGGDNEQFF | TGTGCCAGCAGCCCGGGGCTGACAGGGGGGGACAATGAGCAGTTCTTC
TRBJ1-2 | TRBV5-1 | NA | NA | CASSLGWQNYGYTF | TGCGCCAGCAGCTTGGGTTGGCAGAACTATGGCTACACCTTC
TRBJ1-5 | TRBV7-2 | TRBD1 | few | CASSLGTGGNQPQHF | TGTGCCAGCAGCTTAGGGACAGGGGGCAATCAGCCCCAGCATTTT
TRBJ1-2 | TRBV29-1 | NA | NA | CSVLSPGMSMGYTF | TGCAGCGTTTTGAGTCCAGGCATGTCTATGGGCTACACCTTC
TRBJ1-2 | TRBV7-2 | NA | NA | CASSLRIPRDGYTF | TGTGCCAGCAGCCTCAGGATCCCACGCGATGGCTACACCTTC
TRBJ2-7 | TRBV19 | NA | once | CASSIEGRGSYEQYF | TGTGCCAGTAGTATAGAGGGCAGGGGTTCCTACGAGCAGTACTTC
TRBJ2-3 | TRBV3-1/TRBV3-2 | NA | NA | CASSPVRAHTQYF | TGTGCCAGCAGCCCAGTCAGGGCCCATACGCAGTATTTT
TRBJ1-1 | TRBV19 | NA | NA | CASSPPNRLKTEAFF | TGTGCCAGTAGTCCCCCGAACAGGTTGAAGACTGAAGCTTTCTTT
TRBJ1-5 | TRBV7-2 | TRBD1 | NA | CASSLATGEGNQPQHF | TGTGCCAGCAGCTTAGCCACAGGGGAGGGCAATCAGCCCCAGCATTTT
TRBJ2-2 | TRBV9 | TRBD2 | NA | CASQLAENTGELFF | TGTGCCAGCCAACTAGCGGAAAACACCGGGGAGCTGTTTTTT
TRBJ2-5 | TRBV4-3 | TRBD2 | NA | CASSQDRLAGVSGGGPQETQYF | TGCGCCAGCAGCCAAGACCGACTAGCGGGGGTTTCGGGTGGGGGTCCCCAAGAGACCCAGTACTTC
TRBJ1-3 | TRBV7-9 | TRBD1 | NA | CASSLSGGSGNTIYF | TGTGCCAGCAGCTTATCAGGGGGTTCTGGAAACACCATATATTTT
TRBJ2-7 | TRBV4-3 | NA | once | CASSQASRVEEQYF | TGCGCCAGCAGCCAAGCAAGCAGGGTGGAAGAGCAGTACTTC
TRBJ2-5 | TRBV21-1 | NA | NA | CASSKAFFVEGLGGKETQYF | TGTGCCAGCAGCAAAGCTTTTTTCGTCGAGGGCCTCGGTGGAAAAGAGACCCAGTACTTC
TRBJ2-7 | TRBV7-6 | NA | NA | CASSLEGGAHYEQYF | TGTGCCAGCAGCTTAGAGGGGGGGGCCCACTACGAGCAGTACTTC
TRBJ2-5 | TRBV19 | TRBD2 | NA | CASSTYSGGGQETQYF | TGTGCCAGTAGTACCTACTCAGGCGGGGGCCAAGAGACCCAGTACTTC
TRBJ2-2 | TRBV7-3 | NA | NA | CASSLGQGGTGELFF | TGTGCCAGCAGCTTAGGACAGGGAGGGACCGGGGAGCTGTTTTTT
TRBJ1-1 | TRBV5-4 | TRBD1 | NA | CASSYGQGEAFF | TGTGCCAGCAGCTACGGACAGGGTGAAGCTTTCTTT
TRBJ1-6 | TRBV5-4 | NA | NA | CASSTQDEGTLHF | TGTGCCAGCAGCACCCAGGACGAGGGAACCCTCCACTTT
TRBJ2-2 | TRBV30 | NA | once | CAWNRGAANTGELFF | TGTGCCTGGAATAGAGGAGCCGCGAACACCGGGGAGCTGTTTTTT
TRBJ1-1 | TRBV6-5 | NA | NA | CASSFPGGAVAFF | TGTGCCAGCAGTTTCCCAGGAGGGGCGGTAGCTTTCTTT
TRBJ1-3 | TRBV7-9 | TRBD1 | NA | CASSPTGQRYGNTIYF | TGTGCCAGCAGCCCCACGGGACAGCGGTATGGAAACACCATATATTTT
TRBJ1-2 | TRBV6-6 | TRBD1 | NA | CASTTGTGGGYGYTF | TGTGCCAGCACCACCGGGACAGGGGGCGGCTATGGCTACACCTTC
TRBJ1-2 | TRBV30 | NA | once | CAWSLTRDGYTF | TGTGCCTGGAGTCTTACCCGGGATGGCTACACCTTC
TRBJ2-7 | TRBV7-2 | NA | NA | CASSPGQGLREQYF | TGTGCCAGCAGTCCCGGACAGGGACTAAGGGAGCAGTACTTC
TRBJ1-1 | TRBV15 | TRBD1 | NA | CATSRPQGEAFF | TGTGCCACCAGCAGGCCACAGGGGGAAGCTTTCTTT
TRBJ2-7 | TRBV18 | NA | NA | CASSPTGFYEQYF | TGTGCCAGCTCACCCACAGGGTTCTACGAGCAGTACTTC
TRBJ1-2 | TRBV4-1 | NA | NA | CASSSSGVGYGYTF | TGCGCCAGCAGCTCCTCGGGGGTAGGCTATGGCTACACCTTC
TRBJ2-5 | TRBV6-5 | NA | NA | CASSYWGGGQETQYF | TGTGCCAGCAGTTACTGGGGAGGAGGACAAGAGACCCAGTACTTC
TRBJ2-1 | TRBV9 | NA | NA | CASSVLPFLGQQFF | TGTGCCAGCAGCGTATTACCTTTCCTCGGTCAGCAGTTCTTC
TRBJ2-3 | TRBV5-4 | TRBD2 | NA | CASSLGASGGSTDTQYF | TGTGCCAGCAGCTTGGGAGCTAGCGGGGGCAGCACAGATACGCAGTATTTT
TRBJ1-4 | TRBV28 | NA | NA | CASSSGTLDEKLFF | TGTGCCAGCAGTTCCGGGACATTAGATGAAAAACTGTTTTTT
TRBJ2-1 | TRBV5-4 | TRBD2 | NA | CASRAGTSGPTYNEQFF | TGTGCCAGCAGGGCCGGGACTAGCGGCCCCACTTACAATGAGCAGTTCTTC
TRBJ1-1 | TRBV4-1 | NA | NA | CASSQDGGSRAFF | TGCGCCAGCAGCCAAGATGGGGGCTCGAGAGCTTTCTTT
TRBJ2-1 | TRBV19 | TRBD2 | NA | CASSIVHSGGSSYNEQFF | TGTGCCAGTAGTATAGTCCATAGCGGGGGAAGTTCCTACAATGAGCAGTTCTTC
TRBJ1-3 | TRBV9 | TRBD1 | NA | CASSVSDRGSRNTIYF | TGTGCCAGCAGTGTCAGTGACAGGGGTTCTCGAAACACCATATATTTT
TRBJ1-6 | TRBV30 | NA | NA | CAWSGTGNSPLHF | TGTGCCTGGAGTGGTACAGGGAATTCACCCCTCCACTTT
TRBJ2-5 | TRBV2 | NA | NA | CASSRTAQETQYF | TGTGCCAGCAGTCGGACTGCCCAAGAGACCCAGTACTTC
TRBJ1-1 | TRBV5-6 | NA | NA | CASSLVGGNTEAFF | TGTGCCAGCAGCTTGGTTGGAGGGAACACTGAAGCTTTCTTT
TRBJ2-6 | TRBV3-1/TRBV3-2 | NA | NA | CASSAPGAGANVLTF | TGTGCCAGCAGCGCTCCAGGGGCTGGGGCCAACGTCCTGACTTTC
TRBJ2-3 | TRBV15 | TRBD1 | NA | CATSRETGFGTDTQYF | TGTGCCACCAGCAGAGAGACAGGGTTTGGGACAGATACGCAGTATTTT
TRBJ1-1 | TRBV19 | TRBD1 | NA | CASSIGTVMNTEAFF | TGTGCCAGTAGTATCGGGACAGTCATGAACACTGAAGCTTTCTTT
TRBJ2-7 | TRBV9 | NA | NA | CASSVGSENYEQYF | TGTGCCAGCAGCGTAGGTTCAGAAAACTACGAGCAGTACTTC
TRBJ1-5 | TRBV19 | TRBD1 | NA | CASNPGQGVVNQPQHF | TGTGCCAGTAACCCGGGACAGGGGGTGGTCAATCAGCCCCAGCATTTT
TRBJ1-5 | TRBV5-8 | NA | NA | CASSSTHQPQHF | TGTGCCAGCAGCTCCACACATCAGCCCCAGCATTTT
TRBJ1-5 | TRBV6-2/TRBV6-3 | NA | NA | CASSGRRVSGYYSNQPQHF | TGTGCCAGCAGTGGGAGAAGGGTATCGGGATATTATAGCAATCAGCCCCAGCATTTT
TRBJ1-1 | TRBV5-6 | NA | NA | CASSPRYRALGRDTEAFF | TGTGCCAGCAGCCCCCGTTACAGGGCTTTAGGGCGGGACACTGAAGCTTTCTTT
TRBJ2-7 | TRBV7-2 | TRBD1 | NA | CASSLAGTGFDEQYF | TGTGCCAGCAGCTTAGCAGGGACAGGGTTCGACGAGCAGTACTTC
TRBJ2-1 | TRBV10-3 | NA | once | CAISSMAPQAYEQFF | TGTGCCATCAGTAGTATGGCCCCTCAGGCCTATGAGCAGTTCTTC
TRBJ1-4 | TRBV15 | NA | NA | CATSRLGGTNEKLFF | TGTGCCACCAGCCGACTCGGGGGAACTAATGAAAAACTGTTTTTT
TRBJ2-2 | TRBV7-8 | NA | NA | CASSPSTGLPGELFF | TGTGCCAGCAGCCCCTCGACAGGTCTCCCCGGGGAGCTGTTTTTT
TRBJ2-7 | TRBV9 | TRBD1 | few | CASSVAAGTDYEQYF | TGTGCCAGCAGCGTAGCGGCAGGGACAGACTACGAGCAGTACTTC
TRBJ2-7 | TRBV2 | TRBD1 | NA | CASSPDRGREQYF | TGTGCCAGCAGCCCGGACAGGGGACGCGAGCAGTACTTC
TRBJ2-5 | TRBV9 | TRBD2 | few | CASSVGGLAGKETQYF | TGTGCCAGCAGCGTAGGTGGACTAGCGGGGAAAGAGACCCAGTACTTC